The table lists the clone carrying this TCR beta chain with many counts. This entry comes from a study of T-cell reconstitution after alpha-beta-depleted transplantation in children. Library preparation (for TCRbeta) was performed with unique molecular identifiers. TCRdb re-called the PCR reads with MiXCR, one entry per CDR3 protein. The table includes 700,000 or so distinct CDR3 sequences, about an eighth detected once. Germline V gene sequence: CDR1 SGHDT, CDR2 YYEEEE. The CDR3 consists of 14 residues. V was cut by 2 bases and J by 4 bases, with 13 bases left in between. The TCR comes from a girl under 10 years old with congenital amegakaryocytic thrombocytopenia, due to receive a stem cell transplant. Sequencing used PBMCs, obtained before TCRalphabeta/CD19-depleted stem cell transplant. This chain joins TRBV5-6 and TRBJ2-7, with a possible D match to TRBD1 (5 bases). CDR3 region: CASSLRQTWYEQYF. As DNA, the CDR3 is TGTGCCAGCAGCTTAAGACAGACTTGGTACGAGCAGTACTTC.